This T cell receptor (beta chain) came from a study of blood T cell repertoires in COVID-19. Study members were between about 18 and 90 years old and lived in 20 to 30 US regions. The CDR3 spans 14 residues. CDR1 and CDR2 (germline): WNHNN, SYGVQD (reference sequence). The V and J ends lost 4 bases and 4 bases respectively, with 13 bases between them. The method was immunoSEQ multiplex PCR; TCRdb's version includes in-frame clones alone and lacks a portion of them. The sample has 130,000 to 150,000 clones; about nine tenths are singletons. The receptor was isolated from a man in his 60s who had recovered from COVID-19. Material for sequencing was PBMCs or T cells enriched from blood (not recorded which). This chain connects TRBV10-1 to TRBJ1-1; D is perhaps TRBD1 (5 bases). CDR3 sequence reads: CASSGPSGPTEAFF. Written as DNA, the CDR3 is TGCGCCAGCAGTGGTCCCTCAGGGCCCACTGAAGCTTTCTTT.